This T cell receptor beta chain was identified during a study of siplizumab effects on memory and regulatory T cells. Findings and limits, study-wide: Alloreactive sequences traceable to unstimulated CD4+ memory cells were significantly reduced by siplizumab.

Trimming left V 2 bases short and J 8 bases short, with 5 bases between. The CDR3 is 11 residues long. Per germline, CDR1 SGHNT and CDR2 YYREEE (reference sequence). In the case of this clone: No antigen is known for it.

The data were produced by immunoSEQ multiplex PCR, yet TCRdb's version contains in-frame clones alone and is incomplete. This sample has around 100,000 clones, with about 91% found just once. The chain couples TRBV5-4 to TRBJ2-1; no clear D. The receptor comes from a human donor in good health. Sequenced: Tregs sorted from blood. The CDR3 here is CASSLHYEQFF. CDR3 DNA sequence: TGTGCCAGCAGCTTACACTATGAGCAGTTCTTC. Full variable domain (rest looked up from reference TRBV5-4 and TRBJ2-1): ETGVTQSPTHLIKTRGQQVTLRCSSQSGHNTVSWYQQALGQGPQFIFQYYREEENGRGNFPPRFSGLQFPNYSSELNVNALELDDSALYLCASSLHYEQFFGPGTRLTVL.